Described below is a single T cell receptor (beta chain) sequence and its context. This sample's treatment: oral pan-JAK inhibitor, 5-10 mg twice daily. The germline V gene has CDR1 ENHRY and CDR2 SYGVKD. CDR3 length: 15 amino acids. Trimming shortened V by 9 bases and J by 0 bases, and 17 bases separated the two germline ends. These data originate in a study of CD8+ T cells in alopecia areata. RNA, once extracted, was reverse transcribed into cDNA for use as the sequencing template. Method: immunoSEQ multiplex PCR; TCRdb's copy keeps in-frame clones and lacks some. The data show fewer than 110,000 clones, about 60% seen once.

The J gene is TRBJ1-2, the V gene TRBV10-3, with D perhaps matching TRBD1 (6 bases). This TCR came from a human donor with alopecia areata. The sample was CD8+ T cells sorted from blood, taken at approximately week 56, from a patient treated with tofacitinib. The CDR3 sequence: CAISIWDTTNYGYTF. The DNA for the CDR3 is TGTGCCATATCTATCTGGGACACCACTAACTATGGCTACACCTTC.